What follows are 23 T cell receptor beta chains derived from one specimen sequenced in a study of control samples from healthy donors and cancer patients. Data came from immunoSEQ multiplex PCR; TCRdb stores just in-frame clones and leaves some out. The top ten hold roughly 6.4% of the sample, which has hundreds of thousands of clones, over 75% seen once. The material sequenced was PBMCs. The receptors derive from a man aged 40-49 years with head and neck cancer.

J is TRBJ1-2 and V is TRBV10-3; possible D gene TRBD1, 6 bases. V lost 7 bases and J lost 5, with 20 bases in between. Germline values: CDR1 ENHRY, CDR2 SYGVKD. The CDR3 is made up of 15 amino acids. CDR3 amino acids: CAITPGEGGGYGYTF. For the CDR3, the DNA is TGTGCCATCACCCCGGGTGAGGGGGGCGGGTATGGCTACACCTTC.

This sequence joins TRBV15 and TRBJ2-7; D not resolved. Per germline, CDR1 LNHNV and CDR2 YYDKDF (reference sequence). The CDR3 contains 16 residues. With 5 bases removed from V and 3 bases from J, the gap between germline ends came to 20 bases. Here the CDR3 reads CATSPRTNTANYEQYF. The CDR3 region has the DNA TGTGCCACCAGCCCCCGGACGAACACCGCTAACTACGAGCAGTACTTC. Full variable domain (missing parts from reference TRBV15 and TRBJ2-7): DAMVIQNPRYQVTQFGKPVTLSCSQTLNHNVMYWYQQKSSQAPKLLFHYYDKDFNNEADTPDNFQSRRPNTSFCFLDIRSPGLGDTAMYLCATSPRTNTANYEQYFGPGTRLTVT.

The CDR3 loop is CASSLSQGISYEQYF. In DNA, the CDR3 is TGTGCCAGCAGCTTGTCCCAGGGGATCTCCTACGAGCAGTACTTC. V usage is TRBV5-4 and J usage is TRBJ2-7; TRBD1 might be the D (6 bases). V shed 1 base and J shed 0 bases, with 11 bases lying between them. The germline CDR1 and CDR2 sequences are SGHNT and YYREEE (reference sequence). The CDR3 sequence is 15 residues long.

The DNA of the CDR3 is TGTGCCAGCAGCTTTCGTCCGACGAACACCGGGGAGCTGTTTTTT. It encodes CASSFRPTNTGELFF. The chain carries TRBV7-9 and TRBJ2-2; D remains unclear. Germline loops: CDR1 SEHNR, CDR2 FQNEAQ (reference sequence). Trimming cost V 3 bases and J 0 bases, with 8 bases left between them. CDR3 size: 15 residues.

The chain is built from TRBV6-2 or TRBV6-3 and TRBJ2-7; maybe TRBD1 (6 bases). V lost 6 bases to trimming and J lost 3 bases, with 21 bases between them. This CDR3 has 16 residues. Germline V gene data show CDR1 as MNHEY and CDR2 as SVGEGT. The CDR3 nucleotides read TGTGCCAGCAGCGTACCGTTAAGACAGGTACTCTACGAGCAGTACTTC. Translating gives CASSVPLRQVLYEQYF.

In this sample, this clone turned up once. The J gene is TRBJ1-2, the V gene TRBV10-3; D is possibly TRBD1 (5 bases). Germline V gene lookup returns CDR1 ENHRY and CDR2 SYGVKD. This CDR3 has 14 amino acids. V lost 10 bases to trimming and J lost 5 bases, with 20 bases between them. The CDR3 coding sequence is TGTGCCACTACCCGGGACCTCGGGCGGTATGGCTACACCTTC. Its translation is CATTRDLGRYGYTF.

The chain has TRBV6-6 and TRBJ2-4, with 11 bases lining up with TRBD1. V was pared by 6 bases and J by 8 bases, with 9 bases of the junction left unmatched. This CDR3 region has 15 residues. CDR1 and CDR2 (germline): MNHNY, SVGAGI (reference sequence). In DNA form, the CDR3 reads TGTGCCAGCAGACCACCTGGGACAGGGGGAGACATTCAGTACTTC. Protein: CASRPPGTGGDIQYF.

The chain uses TRBV6-2 or TRBV6-3 and TRBJ2-1, with 13 bases that match TRBD2. J gave up 7 bases and V 5 bases, and 5 bases lay outside the gene matches. The CDR3 is 15 residues long. Germline lookup yields CDR1 MNHEY and CDR2 SVGEGT. CDR3 amino acids: CASSTTSGGTNEQFF. The CDR3 DNA is TGTGCCAGCAGTACGACTAGCGGGGGGACTAATGAGCAGTTCTTC.

The rearrangement joins TRBV6-2 or TRBV6-3 to TRBJ2-7, with 12 bases lining up with TRBD2. J gave up 7 bases and V 2 bases, and 12 bases lay outside the gene matches. The CDR3 has 17 residues. Germline V gene sequence: CDR1 MNHEY, CDR2 SVGEGT. This CDR3 reads CASSYTPRTSGAYEQYF. The DNA for the CDR3 is TGTGCCAGCAGTTACACCCCGAGGACTAGCGGGGCATATGAGCAGTACTTC.

The CDR3 here is CASSETGGFENTEAFF. In nucleotides, the CDR3 is TGTGCCAGCAGTGAGACAGGGGGCTTTGAGAACACTGAAGCTTTCTTT. The chain is built from TRBV2 and TRBJ1-1, with 10 bases aligning to TRBD1. Germline loops: CDR1 SNHLY, CDR2 FYNNEI. The CDR3 is 16 residues long. V lost 3 bases, J lost 1 base, and 5 bases stayed unmatched.

The rearrangement joins TRBV7-9 to TRBJ2-2; TRBD2 is a possible D gene (6 bases). The CDR3 is 15 amino acids. Germline lookup yields CDR1 SEHNR and CDR2 FQNEAQ (reference sequence). V dropped 4 bases and J dropped 1 base, with 10 bases sitting between them. CDR3 in DNA: TGTGCCAGCAGCTCCTTGGGGGGGAACACCGGGGAGCTGTTTTTT. Translation gives CASSSLGGNTGELFF.

The chain combines TRBV5-1 with TRBJ2-1; TRBD2 matches 11 bases. Per germline, CDR1 SGHRS and CDR2 YFSETQ. The CDR3 totals 17 residues. With 1 base clipped from V and 5 bases from J, the junction kept 8 bases outside the gene matches. CDR3 in DNA: TGCGCCAGCAGCTTGAGGACTAGCGGGCAGAATGACAATGAGCAGTTCTTC. Translated: CASSLRTSGQNDNEQFF.

This clone was seen only once. CDR3 sequence: CATSTSLGPQHF. CDR3 in DNA: TGTGCCACCAGCACCTCCCTGGGCCCCCAGCATTTT. This rearrangement joins TRBV15 to TRBJ1-5; the D is unclear. Germline lookup yields CDR1 LNHNV and CDR2 YYDKDF (reference sequence). The CDR3 is made up of 12 amino acids. V gave up 4 bases and J gave up 10 bases, with 11 bases separating them.

This clone was observed a single time. The chain employs TRBV20-1 and TRBJ1-2; TRBD1 matches 9 bases. The ends lost 3 bases at V and 6 bases at J; junction bases unmatched: 17. The CDR3 has 17 amino acids. From germline, CDR1 is DFQATT and CDR2 SNEGSKA (reference sequence). CDR3 DNA: TGCAGTGCTAGTGGAGTGTTACAACAGGGGGCTGTGGATGGCTACACCTTC. Protein product: CSASGVLQQGAVDGYTF.

This rearrangement joins TRBV5-4 to TRBJ2-2, with TRBD1 matching 7 bases. After removal of 4 bases from V and 3 bases from J, the junction contained 6 bases not matched to a gene. Per germline, CDR1 SGHNT and CDR2 YYREEE (reference sequence). The CDR3 covers 15 residues. DNA for the CDR3: TGTGCCAGCAGCGGACATACAGGGGACACCGGGGAGCTGTTTTTT. Translated, it gives CASSGHTGDTGELFF.

The V and J genes are TRBV7-2 and TRBJ1-6; D gene unclear. Germline assignment: CDR1 SGHTA and CDR2 FQGNSA. The length of the CDR3 is 13 residues. V was clipped by 6 bases and J by 10 bases, with 13 bases between them. The CDR3, as DNA: TGTGCCAGCAGGAGGCCCGTAGAATCACCCCTCCACTTT. Residues: CASRRPVESPLHF.

This rearrangement joins TRBV6-1 to TRBJ2-2; D is ambiguous. Germline lookup yields CDR1 MNHNS and CDR2 SASEGT. This CDR3 is built from 16 residues. The V and J ends lost 4 bases and 2 bases respectively, with 14 bases between them. CDR3 loop: CASSGRFFKNTGELFF. In DNA form, the CDR3 reads TGTGCCAGCAGTGGCCGTTTTTTCAAAAACACCGGGGAGCTGTTTTTT.

The genes are TRBV5-4 and TRBJ2-7; D gene uncertain. V was pared by 4 bases and J by 3 bases, with 14 bases between. CDR1 is SGHNT, CDR2 YYREEE, per germline (reference sequence). This CDR3 comprises 14 residues. The CDR3 DNA sequence: TGTGCCAGCAGCCATCAGCGCGGCAGCTACGAGCAGTACTTC. Translating gives CASSHQRGSYEQYF.

The rearrangement uses TRBV28 and TRBJ2-7, with D unclear. The germline CDR1 and CDR2 sequences are MDHEN and SYDVKM. V was cut by 8 bases and J by 3 bases, with 17 bases left in between. This CDR3 spans 14 amino acids. The CDR3 sequence is CASASWPRDYEQYF. CDR3 in DNA: TGTGCCAGCGCGAGCTGGCCCCGTGACTACGAGCAGTACTTC.

The rearrangement uses TRBV6-5 and TRBJ2-7; 12 bases line up with TRBD2. The germline gives CDR1 MNHEY, CDR2 SVGAGI. V lost 8 bases to trimming and J lost 4 bases; unmatched junction nucleotides: 6. The CDR3 spans 14 residues. CDR3 sequence: CASLPTSGGYEQYF. CDR3 in DNA: TGTGCCAGCCTCCCGACTAGCGGGGGTTACGAGCAGTACTTC.

This rearrangement joins TRBV4-3 to TRBJ2-2, with 7 bases that match TRBD2. The V gene end was trimmed by 1 base and the J gene end by 6 bases; junction bases not matched to a gene: 8. The CDR3 is made up of 16 amino acids. Germline-derived CDR1 and CDR2 are LGHNA and YSLEER. CDR3 amino acids: CASSQGPGGAAGELFF. CDR3 sequence (DNA): TGCGCCAGCAGCCAAGGGCCGGGGGGTGCGGCCGGGGAGCTGTTTTTT.

The chain has TRBV28 and TRBJ1-4; D ambiguous. Looked up from germline, CDR1 is MDHEN and CDR2 is SYDVKM. The V and J ends lost 3 bases and 14 bases respectively, with 22 bases between them. The CDR3 has 15 amino acids. CDR3 in DNA: TGTGCCAGCAGTTTTGAGTCCGGACTCTCCTCTTACCTGTTTTTT. Its translation: CASSFESGLSSYLFF.

The genes are TRBV19 and TRBJ2-3; D gene unclear. CDR1 and CDR2 from the germline V gene are LNHDA and SQIVND (reference sequence). Trimming took off 8 bases at V and 0 bases at J, with 12 bases between the two ends. CDR3 length: 14 residues. The CDR3 spells CASALGHSTDTQYF. In DNA form, the CDR3 reads TGTGCCAGTGCCTTGGGTCACAGCACAGATACGCAGTATTTT.